The 27 T cell receptor beta chains below all came from one sample that was sequenced in a study of shared clonotypes between healthy human individuals. TCRdb keeps only in-frame clones here, not all; method: immunoSEQ multiplex PCR. Found here are around 750,000 clones, over 65% of them singletons; the top ten hold about 1.7%. Sample: memory CD4+ T cells sorted from blood. Subset indicated: CD45RA-negative fraction. The receptors were sampled from a young woman in good health.

The table lists this clone with a few counts. The genes are TRBV5-1 and TRBJ1-3; the match to TRBD1 covers 9 bases. Germline V gene lookup returns CDR1 SGHRS and CDR2 YFSETQ. The CDR3 length is 15 residues. Losses at the gene ends were 4 bases for V and 3 bases for J; bases not matched to a gene: 5. The CDR3 loop is CASSIGDRDGNTIYF. The CDR3 bases are TGCGCCAGCAGCATAGGGGACAGGGATGGAAACACCATATATTTT.

The rearrangement uses TRBV5-8 and TRBJ2-3, with TRBD2 as a possible D gene (6 bases). The CDR3 length is 14 residues. Deletions cut 3 bases from V and 8 bases from J, with 16 bases between. CDR1 is SGHTS and CDR2 is YDEGEE in the germline V gene. In nucleotides, the CDR3 is TGTGCCAGCAGCTCCCAACTTACTAGCTCTACGCAGTATTTT. Amino acids: CASSSQLTSSTQYF.

V gene TRBV5-4 combines with J gene TRBJ1-1; D remains ambiguous. V shed 0 bases and J shed 4 bases, with 10 bases lying between them. The germline CDR1 and CDR2 sequences are SGHNT and YYREEE (reference sequence). This CDR3 has 14 amino acids. In nucleotides, the CDR3 is TGTGCCAGCAGCTTGGAAGACGGGATCACTGAAGCTTTCTTT. This codes for CASSLEDGITEAFF.

The CDR3 bases are TGTGCCAGCAGCCCGAGGGCCGCCACCCCATATGGCAATCAGCCCCAGCATTTT. Translation: CASSPRAATPYGNQPQHF. The chain carries TRBV7-6 and TRBJ1-5, with no clear D. Germline CDR1 SGHVS, CDR2 FNYEAQ. V lost 5 bases and J 2 bases, leaving 22 bases between the germline ends. This CDR3 contains 18 residues.

The chain uses TRBV5-8 and TRBJ2-1; 10 nucleotides agree with TRBD2. The V gene end was trimmed by 8 bases and the J gene end by 9 bases; junction bases not matched to a gene: 8. CDR3 size: 13 residues. Germline V gene lookup returns CDR1 SGHTS and CDR2 YDEGEE. The CDR3 loop reads CASYLAGAGEQFF. DNA for the CDR3: TGTGCCAGTTACCTAGCGGGGGCCGGTGAGCAGTTCTTC.

The chain combines TRBV7-2 with TRBJ2-7, with 8 bases aligning to TRBD2. Germline V gene lookup returns CDR1 SGHTA and CDR2 FQGNSA. The CDR3 sequence is 15 residues long. V shed 4 bases and J 2 bases; nucleotides not matched to a gene: 7. CDR3 DNA: TGTGCCAGCAGCTGGCTAGCGGGCCTAACCTACGAGCAGTACTTC. This codes for CASSWLAGLTYEQYF. The entire variable domain, with the rest obtained from reference TRBV7-2 and TRBJ2-7, is as follows: GAGVSQSPSNKVTEKGKDVELRCDPISGHTALYWYRQSLGQGLEFLIYFQGNSAPDKSGLPSDRFSAERTGGSVSTLTIQRTQQEDSAVYLCASSWLAGLTYEQYFGPGTRLTVT.

This clone was observed once. The CDR3 does not close with the conserved phenylalanine or tryptophan, likely indicating a read error. The limits of the CDR3 on the DNA are not certain, so only TCRdb's listed CDR3 is given. The chain combines TRBV7-9 with TRBJ2-7; the listed D gene, TRBD2, was not tested against the DNA. The CDR3 adds up to 11 amino acids, both ends counted. Germline CDR1 reads SEHNR; CDR2 reads FQNEAQ (reference sequence). The CDR3 reads CASSSLTDGEL.

CDR3: CSVAGGAIDYGYTF. CDR3 DNA: TGCAGCGTGGCGGGGGGAGCTATTGACTATGGCTACACCTTC. V usage is TRBV29-1 and J usage is TRBJ1-2; D perhaps matches TRBD1 (5 bases). The ends were cut back, 6 bases at V and 3 bases at J, with 17 bases in the middle. Germline V CDR1 and CDR2: SQVTM, ANQGSEA. The CDR3 runs to 14 residues.

This chain uses TRBV2 with TRBJ2-1; D remains ambiguous. Trimming pared 3 bases from V and 8 bases from J, leaving 8 bases between. The CDR3 length is 12 residues. The germline CDR1 and CDR2 sequences are SNHLY and FYNNEI. The CDR3 loop is CASSDTNDEQFF. Here the CDR3 DNA reads TGTGCCAGCAGTGATACCAATGATGAGCAGTTCTTC.

As DNA, the CDR3 is TGTGCCAGCAGTTACAATTCACTACAAGAGACCCAGTACTTC. Translation: CASSYNSLQETQYF. The chain combines TRBV6-5 with TRBJ2-5; D not certain. Germline CDR1 is MNHEY and CDR2 is SVGAGI. The CDR3 has 14 amino acids. V was clipped by 2 bases and J by 2 bases, with 9 bases between them.

V usage is TRBV7-2 and J usage is TRBJ2-1; D unclear. The CDR3 has 13 amino acids. Germline CDR1 and CDR2: SGHTA and FQGNSA. The germline V and J ends were trimmed by 2 bases and 10 bases, with 12 bases remaining between them. The DNA for the CDR3 is TGTGCCAGCAGCTTAAAGTACGGAAACGAGCAGTTCTTC. This translates into CASSLKYGNEQFF.

This sequence joins TRBV7-2 and TRBJ1-2, with 9 bases that match TRBD1. Per the germline V gene, CDR1 is SGHTA and CDR2 is FQGNSA. This CDR3 is 16 amino acids long. Losses at the gene ends were 5 bases for V and 3 bases for J; bases not matched to a gene: 10. The DNA of the CDR3 is TGTGCCAGCAGCCGTTCACCGGGACAGGGAGACTATGGCTACACCTTC. This sequence encodes CASSRSPGQGDYGYTF.

The chain joins TRBV18 to TRBJ1-3; no clear D. The germline gives CDR1 KGHSH, CDR2 LQKENI. This CDR3 has 15 amino acids. V was clipped by 1 base and J by 0 bases, with 7 bases between them. The CDR3 is CASSPRTNSGNTIYF. CDR3 coding DNA: TGTGCCAGCTCACCACGAACTAACTCTGGAAACACCATATATTTT.

Points on this clone: Different DNA sequences within this sample yield the same CDR3. The chain combines TRBV5-1 with TRBJ2-1, with D uncertain. Trimming shortened V by 4 bases and J by 0 bases, and 11 bases separated the two germline ends. The CDR3 sequence is 15 residues long. Germline V gene sequence: CDR1 SGHRS, CDR2 YFSETQ. This CDR3 is CASSIDSSSYNEQFF. CDR3 nucleotide sequence: TGCGCCAGCAGCATCGACTCTAGCTCCTACAATGAGCAGTTCTTC. Full variable domain (rest looked up from reference TRBV5-1 and TRBJ2-1): KAGVTQTPRYLIKTRGQQVTLSCSPISGHRSVSWYQQTPGQGLQFLFEYFSETQRNKGNFPGRFSGRQFSNSRSEMNVSTLELGDSALYLCASSIDSSSYNEQFFGPGTRLTVL.

This clone was counted once. The chain joins TRBV28 to TRBJ2-1; 11 positions match TRBD2. Germline V gene lookup returns CDR1 MDHEN and CDR2 SYDVKM. The CDR3 extends over 16 amino acids. The V segment lost 2 bases and the J segment 7 bases; nucleotides outside the gene matches: 7. Here the CDR3 reads CASSLPGLADTNEQFF. CDR3 in DNA: TGTGCCAGCAGTTTACCGGGACTAGCGGATACAAATGAGCAGTTCTTC.

The table lists this clone with many counts. This rearrangement joins TRBV4-1 to TRBJ2-4; D gene ambiguous. The V gene's germline CDR1 is MGHRA and CDR2 YSYEKL. Trimming took 1 base from V and 7 from J, leaving 11 bases between them. The CDR3 totals 14 residues. As DNA, the CDR3 is TGCGCCAGCAGCCAAGGTGTAATAGGGAACATTCAGTACTTC. Its protein is CASSQGVIGNIQYF.

This chain links TRBV5-1 with TRBJ2-1; unclear D gene. The length of the CDR3 is 14 residues. CDR1 is SGHRS, CDR2 YFSETQ, per germline. Between the trimmed V and J ends, which lost 3 bases and 5 bases, there was a span of 12 bases. This CDR3 reads CASSSGPGNNEQFF. CDR3 sequence (DNA): TGCGCCAGCAGCTCCGGACCGGGTAACAATGAGCAGTTCTTC.

The chain has TRBV28 and TRBJ1-5; 7 nucleotides agree with TRBD1. The CDR3 length is 17 residues. V shed 6 bases and J 2 bases; nucleotides not matched to a gene: 13. Per the germline V gene, CDR1 is MDHEN and CDR2 is SYDVKM. The CDR3 DNA sequence: TGTGCCAGCAGCACTCACACAGGGGTAGGGGGCAATCAGCCCCAGCATTTT. Protein: CASSTHTGVGGNQPQHF.

This chain links TRBV5-1 with TRBJ2-3; 7 bases fit TRBD2. CDR3 size: 15 residues. Per the germline V gene, CDR1 is SGHRS and CDR2 is YFSETQ. V trimming: 2 bases; J trimming: 4 bases; junction bases outside the gene matches: 7. The CDR3 spells CASSFGGSQSDTQYF. CDR3 nucleotides: TGCGCCAGCAGCTTTGGCGGGAGCCAGTCAGATACGCAGTATTTT.

This clone was counted ten times or more. The rearrangement uses TRBV25-1 and TRBJ2-7; the match to TRBD1 covers 7 bases. CDR3 size: 15 residues. The germline V gene has CDR1 MGHDK and CDR2 SYGVNS. The ends lost 4 bases at V and 0 bases at J; junction bases unmatched: 6. CDR3 region: CASSGQGPNSYEQYF. The CDR3 nucleotides read TGTGCCAGCAGTGGACAGGGACCCAACTCCTACGAGCAGTACTTC.

Only one count was recorded for this clone. The V call is TRBV7-2, the J call TRBJ2-3; D gene unclear. There are 16 residues in the CDR3. The V and J ends lost 3 bases and 1 base respectively, with 14 bases between them. Germline CDR1 reads SGHTA; CDR2 reads FQGNSA. This CDR3 reads CASSFGSPPGTDTQYF. The CDR3 nucleotides read TGTGCCAGCAGCTTTGGTAGCCCCCCCGGCACAGATACGCAGTATTTT.

The V gene is TRBV7-3, the J gene TRBJ2-1; tentative D call: TRBD1 (6 bases). Per germline, CDR1 SGHTA and CDR2 FQGTGA. Trimming removed 5 bases at V and 6 bases at J, with 20 bases between. This CDR3 contains 16 residues. The CDR3 nucleotides are TGTGCCAGCAGCCCAAGTTCCGGACAGCGAAGCAATGAGCAGTTCTTC. Translated, it gives CASSPSSGQRSNEQFF. The full variable domain, rest sourced from reference TRBV7-3 and TRBJ2-1, is GAGVSQTPSNKVTEKGKYVELRCDPISGHTALYWYRQSLGQGPEFLIYFQGTGAADDSGLPNDRFFAVRPEGSVSTLKIQRTERGDSAVYLCASSPSSGQRSNEQFFGPGTRLTVL.

J is TRBJ2-2 and V is TRBV7-2; D unclear. The germline gives CDR1 SGHTA, CDR2 FQGNSA. The CDR3 consists of 13 residues. Trimming shortened V by 5 bases and J by 4 bases, and 8 bases separated the two germline ends. CDR3 sequence: CASSPPGTGELFF. DNA for the CDR3: TGTGCCAGCAGCCCGCCGGGCACCGGGGAGCTGTTTTTT.

The gene calls are TRBV5-3 and TRBJ2-7; D call uncertain. TRBV5-3 is flagged as an ORF with uncertain function. CDR3 length: 15 amino acids. V was cut by 0 bases and J by 0 bases, with 10 bases left in between. CDR3 protein: CARSLVSSDSYEQYF. The CDR3 DNA reads TGTGCCAGAAGCTTGGTATCGAGCGACTCCTACGAGCAGTACTTC.

The table lists this clone with a count of one. The chain is built from TRBV28 and TRBJ2-1; the D is unclear. This CDR3 contains 12 residues. The germline V gene encodes CDR1 MDHEN and CDR2 SYDVKM. The germline V and J ends were trimmed by 3 bases and 6 bases, with 6 bases remaining between them. CDR3 DNA: TGTGCCAGCAGTTTCCCAACCAATGAGCAGTTCTTC. Encoded protein: CASSFPTNEQFF.

Note on this clone: This may be a read error: a much more frequent sequence differs by one nucleotide. This chain connects TRBV7-2 to TRBJ2-1; no reliable D call. From germline, CDR1 is SGHTA and CDR2 FQGNSA. The V gene lost 3 bases and the J gene lost 0 bases, with 9 bases spanning the gap. CDR3 length equals 15 residues. The CDR3, as DNA: TGTGCCAGCAGCTTGGGGTTAAGCTCCTACAATGAGCAGTTCTTC. Protein: CASSLGLSSYNEQFF.

This clone has just a few counts. The CDR3 reads CASSLDRRVETQYF. The CDR3 DNA is TGTGCCAGCAGCTTAGACCGACGCGTGGAGACCCAGTACTTC. The rearrangement uses TRBV11-2 and TRBJ2-5; no definite D call. Trimming pared 0 bases from V and 5 bases from J, leaving 10 bases between. The CDR3 totals 14 residues. Looked up from germline, CDR1 is SGHAT and CDR2 is FQNNGV.